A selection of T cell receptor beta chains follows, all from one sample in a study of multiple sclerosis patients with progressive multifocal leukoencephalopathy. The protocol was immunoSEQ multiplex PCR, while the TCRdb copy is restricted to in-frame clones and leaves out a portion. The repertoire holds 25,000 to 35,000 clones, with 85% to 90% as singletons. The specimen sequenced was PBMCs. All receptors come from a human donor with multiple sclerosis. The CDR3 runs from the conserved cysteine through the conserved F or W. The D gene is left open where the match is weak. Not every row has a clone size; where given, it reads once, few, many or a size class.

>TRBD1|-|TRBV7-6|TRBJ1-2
TGTGCCAGCAGCCCCGGTATGGGACAGGGCAGCTATGGCTACACCTTC
CASSPGMGQGSYGYTF
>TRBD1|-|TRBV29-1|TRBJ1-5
TGCAGCGTAGACAGGGGGAGACGGCAGCCCCAGCATTTT
CSVDRGRRQPQHF
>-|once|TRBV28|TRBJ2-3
TGTGCCAGCAGTTTAAGGAGAAGGGCTAGCGCAGATACGCAGTATTTT
CASSLRRRASADTQYF
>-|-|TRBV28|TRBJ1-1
TGTGCCAGCAGGCTACCGTCCGGGGAGAACACTGAAGCTTTCTTT
CASRLPSGENTEAFF
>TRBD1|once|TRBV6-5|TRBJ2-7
TGTGCCAGCAGCCGCGGACAGGGAACCTACGAGCAGTACTTC
CASSRGQGTYEQYF
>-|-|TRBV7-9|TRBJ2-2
TGTGCCAGCAGCTTAGGCCAGGGGCCCACCGGGGAGCTGTTTTTT
CASSLGQGPTGELFF
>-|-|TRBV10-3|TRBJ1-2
TGTGCCACCAACGACGTTAACTATGGCTACACCTTC
CATNDVNYGYTF
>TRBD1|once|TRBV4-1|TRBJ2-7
TGCGCCAGCAGCCGGACAGGTACCTACGAGCAGTACTTC
CASSRTGTYEQYF
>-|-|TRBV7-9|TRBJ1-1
TGTGCCAGCAGCACTTCGGCGGTCACTGAAGCTTTCTTT
CASSTSAVTEAFF
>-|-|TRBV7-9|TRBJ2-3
TGTGCCAGCAGTCCCCGTCCAGATACGCAGTATTTT
CASSPRPDTQYF
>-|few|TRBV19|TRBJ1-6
TGTGCCAGTAGTATACCAGGACAAACACCCCTCCACTTT
CASSIPGQTPLHF
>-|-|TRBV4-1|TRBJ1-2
TGCGCCAGCAGCCAAGAGGGCATTCCTAACTATGGCTACACCTTC
CASSQEGIPNYGYTF
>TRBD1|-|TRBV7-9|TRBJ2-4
TGTGCCAGCAGCTTAGCTCTAGGACAGGGAAACATTCAGTACTTC
CASSLALGQGNIQYF
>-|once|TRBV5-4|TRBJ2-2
TGTGCCAGCAGCACGGGGGACAGCTACACCGGGGAGCTGTTTTTT
CASSTGDSYTGELFF
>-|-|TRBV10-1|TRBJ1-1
TGCGCCAGCAGTCTTACAGGGTACACTGAAGCTTTCTTT
CASSLTGYTEAFF
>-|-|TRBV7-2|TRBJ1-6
TGTGCCAGCAGCTTACCCCGCTCTATGCGGCTCTATAATTCACCCCTCCACTTT
CASSLPRSMRLYNSPLHF
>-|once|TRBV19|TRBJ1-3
TGTGCCAGTTTCGGATTTTACTCTGGAAACACCATATATTTT
CASFGFYSGNTIYF
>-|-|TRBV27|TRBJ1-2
TGTGCCAGCAGTTCCTTGACCCAGGTTAACTATGGCTACACCTTC
CASSSLTQVNYGYTF
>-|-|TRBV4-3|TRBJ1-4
TGCGCCAGCAGCCAAGATAGGCAGGGCGTTAATGAAAAACTGTTTTTT
CASSQDRQGVNEKLFF
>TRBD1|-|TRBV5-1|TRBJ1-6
TGCGCCAGCAGCACAGACCTTGGACAGGGGATGTCCTCCTATAATTCACCCCTCCACTTT
CASSTDLGQGMSSYNSPLHF
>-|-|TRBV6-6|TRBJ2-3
TGTGCCAGCAGAGACCGAAATACGCAGTATTTT
CASRDRNTQYF
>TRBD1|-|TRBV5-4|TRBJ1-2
TGTGCCAGCAGCCAAGGCGGAGGGGGCGTCTGGGGCTACACCTTC
CASSQGGGGVWGYTF
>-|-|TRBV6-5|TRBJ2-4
TGTGCCAGCAGTCCTATGGGGGGCGATCAGTACTTC
CASSPMGGDQYF
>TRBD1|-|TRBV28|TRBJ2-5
TGTGCCAGCAGTTTCTCTCCGACAGGGGGCGAGGAGACCCAGTACTTC
CASSFSPTGGEETQYF
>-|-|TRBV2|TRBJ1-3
TGTGCCAGCAAGCCGGGACCAAAGAGGGACACCATATATTTT
CASKPGPKRDTIYF
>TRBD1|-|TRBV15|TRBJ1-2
TGTGCCACCAGCAGGTGGACAGGGTCCGTGCTAGACTATGGCTACACCTTC
CATSRWTGSVLDYGYTF
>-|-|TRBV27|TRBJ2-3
TGTGCCAGCAGTGGGGACACTTACACAGATACGCAGTATTTT
CASSGDTYTDTQYF
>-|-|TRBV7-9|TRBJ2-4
TGTGCCAGCAGCTTAGCCTCGAAGGAGGGCATTCAGTACTTC
CASSLASKEGIQYF
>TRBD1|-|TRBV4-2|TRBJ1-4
TGTGCCAGCAGCCAAGAGATTAGGGGACAGCCCTCTAATGAAAAACTGTTTTTT
CASSQEIRGQPSNEKLFF
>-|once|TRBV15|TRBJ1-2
TGTGCCACCAGCAGTGGGGCCGCCTACTATGGCTACACCTTC
CATSSGAAYYGYTF
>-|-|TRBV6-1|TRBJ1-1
TGTGCCAGCAGTACTAACCTAGGGCCAGGGACAGCTTTCTTT
CASSTNLGPGTAFF
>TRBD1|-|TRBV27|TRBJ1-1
TGTGCCAGCAGTCCGGGGACAGCGAACACTGAAGCTTTCTTT
CASSPGTANTEAFF
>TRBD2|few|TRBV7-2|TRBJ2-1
TGTGCCAGCAGGAACCCTAGCGGGGGGTACAATGAGCAGTTCTTC
CASRNPSGGYNEQFF